The source of this TCR beta chain is a study of cytomegalovirus exposure and HLA in healthy donors. 13 Jbeta primers and 60 Vbeta primers were used for the PCR. The method was immunoSEQ multiplex PCR; TCRdb's version includes in-frame clones alone and lacks a portion of them. The sample holds about 210,000 clones, about 82% seen once. Germline CDR1 and CDR2: SGHAT and FQDESV (reference sequence). V was trimmed by 3 bases and J by 3 bases, leaving 14 bases between them. CDR3 length: 16 amino acids. A note on this clone: As yet, its antigen is unknown.

General study points: Published work reported that the classifier diagnosed cytomegalovirus status with high specificity and sensitivity.

Input material: PBMCs. The sequence was obtained from a man aged 25 to 40 in good health and CMV-seronegative. The rearrangement joins TRBV11-1 to TRBJ2-2; a weak D match, TRBD1 (6 bases). The DNA of the CDR3 is TGTGCCAGCAGCTTTGAGTGGACAGATTACACCGGGGAGCTGTTTTTT. Translating gives CASSFEWTDYTGELFF.